This paragraph covers one TCR beta chain sequence. Its antigen is unidentified. The data are from a study of cytomegalovirus exposure and HLA in healthy donors. General study results and limits: A few of the chains that were CMV-associated were confirmed in vitro to be specific for CMV antigens.

The length of the CDR3 is 18 residues. Germline V gene sequence: CDR1 SGHRS, CDR2 YFSETQ. The ends were cut back, 0 bases at V and 0 bases at J, with 18 bases in the middle. Sequencing was performed with immunoSEQ multiplex PCR; in TCRdb, only in-frame clones are kept and a portion is missing. The sample has about 110,000 clones, approximately 85% seen once. This rearrangement joins TRBV5-1 to TRBJ1-1, with D perhaps TRBD1 (6 bases). Sequencing was performed on PBMCs. This receptor was identified in a woman aged 18-29 years in good health and CMV-seronegative. The CDR3: CASSLVGGREWLNTEAFF. In DNA, the CDR3 is TGCGCCAGCAGCTTGGTCGGGGGGCGTGAATGGCTGAACACTGAAGCTTTCTTT.